These T cell receptor beta chains were read from a single sample in a study of cytomegalovirus exposure and HLA in healthy donors. Using immunoSEQ multiplex PCR, the repertoire was profiled, and TCRdb retains in-frame clones only, with some absent. Among some 99,000 clones listed, 76% were seen once. The sample taken for sequencing was PBMCs. Receptors originate from a woman in her forties or fifties in good health and CMV-seropositive. The CDR3 runs from the conserved cysteine through the conserved F or W. A D gene is named only where the DNA matches it firmly. Expanded clones are given a class, and other clones once, few, many or no size at all.

j_gene,abundance,d_gene,v_gene,CDR3nt,CDR3aa
TRBJ2-1,.,.,TRBV7-3,TGTGCCAGCAGCGAGAATCGGAGGAATGAGCAGTTCTTC,CASSENRRNEQFF
TRBJ1-5,.,.,TRBV5-5,TGTGCCAGCAGCTTGACAGACAATCAGCCCCAGCATTTT,CASSLTDNQPQHF
TRBJ2-5,.,TRBD2,TRBV5-1,TGCGCCAGCAGAAGGACTAGCGGGCAAGAGACCCAGTACTTC,CASRRTSGQETQYF
TRBJ2-1,.,TRBD1,TRBV5-6,TGTGCCAGCAGCCCTCGATCGACAGGGTGGACGTACAATGAGCAGTTCTTC,CASSPRSTGWTYNEQFF
TRBJ1-5,.,.,TRBV7-2,TGTGCCAGCAGCTTAGCCGAGAGCAATCAGCCCCAGCATTTT,CASSLAESNQPQHF
TRBJ2-7,.,.,TRBV6-1,TGTGCCAGCAGTGAAGGGTTGGCGGACATCTACGAGCAGTACTTC,CASSEGLADIYEQYF
TRBJ1-1,.,.,TRBV2,TGTGCCAGCAGTGAATGGCGGGGGGAAGCTTTCTTT,CASSEWRGEAFF
TRBJ1-1,.,.,TRBV2,TGTGCCAGCAGGACACAGGGCGCCCGCACTGAAGCTTTCTTT,CASRTQGARTEAFF
TRBJ1-5,.,.,TRBV5-4,TGTGCCAGCAGCCCGTCTCCGGATCAGCCCCAGCATTTT,CASSPSPDQPQHF
TRBJ2-7,.,.,TRBV2,TGTGCCAGCAGTCTCCAGGGGTTGGACGAGCAGTACTTC,CASSLQGLDEQYF
TRBJ2-2,once,.,TRBV15,TGTGCCACCAGCCTGGGGAGCGACACCGGGGAGCTGTTTTTT,CATSLGSDTGELFF
TRBJ1-1,.,TRBD1,TRBV9,TGTGCCAGCAGCGTGACGACAGGGACTGAAGCTTTCTTT,CASSVTTGTEAFF
TRBJ1-2,few,.,TRBV19,TGTGCCAGTAGTATGCAGACATTGAACTATGGCTACACCTTC,CASSMQTLNYGYTF
TRBJ2-7,few,TRBD2,TRBV4-3,TGCGCCAGCAGCCATGACGCGGGGGGGTCCTACGAGCAGTACTTC,CASSHDAGGSYEQYF
TRBJ1-6,.,TRBD1,TRBV7-3,TGTGCCAGCAGGGGGACAGAGGGACCCCTCCACTTT,CASRGTEGPLHF
TRBJ1-4,.,.,TRBV5-1,TGCGCCAGCAGTATTTCGCAGTCAACTAATGAAAAACTGTTTTTT,CASSISQSTNEKLFF
TRBJ2-5,.,.,TRBV10-3,TGTGCCATCAGTGAGTTGGGCGAGACCCAGTACTTC,CAISELGETQYF
TRBJ2-3,.,.,TRBV12-5,TGTGCTAGTGCCCCGGGCACAGATACGCAGTATTTT,CASAPGTDTQYF